What follows are 8 T cell receptor beta chains derived from one specimen sequenced in a study of blood T cell repertoires in COVID-19. Sequencing was performed with immunoSEQ multiplex PCR; in TCRdb, only in-frame clones are kept and a portion is missing. The sample lists around 180,000 clones; around 80% were seen once. Sequencing input: peripheral blood. The receptors derive from a man in his sixties or seventies with active or convalescent COVID-19.

Note on this clone: The junction shows a germline mismatch at one end, possibly a read error. The V call is TRBV12-3 or TRBV12-4, the J call TRBJ2-2; 10 bases align to TRBD2. The CDR3 consists of 13 residues. In DNA, the CDR3 is TGTGCCAGCAAGGACAGGCAGCGGGGGGGGCTGTTTTTT. Translated, it gives CASKDRQRGGLFF.

The chain links TRBV5-1 to TRBJ2-1, with 9 bases that match TRBD2. The CDR3 contains 15 residues. Germline V gene lookup returns CDR1 SGHRS and CDR2 YFSETQ. The ends lost 0 bases at V and 8 bases at J; junction bases unmatched: 6. CDR3 amino acids: CASSLGLAGPDEQFF. The CDR3 DNA follows: TGCGCCAGCAGCTTGGGGCTAGCGGGACCCGATGAGCAGTTCTTC.

The rearrangement links TRBV7-2 to TRBJ1-4; 11 bases are a match to TRBD1. With V trimmed by 3 bases and J by 10 bases, 7 bases remained unmatched. The CDR3 runs to 15 residues. Germline V CDR1 and CDR2: SGHTA, FQGNSA. The CDR3 sequence: CASSLDRGRGGKLFF. CDR3 nucleotides: TGTGCCAGCAGCTTGGACAGGGGGCGCGGGGGAAAACTGTTTTTT.

The rearrangement uses TRBV10-1 and TRBJ2-7, with 7 bases fitting TRBD1. There are 14 residues in the CDR3. V trimming: 4 bases; J trimming: 6 bases; junction bases outside the gene matches: 9. Germline loops: CDR1 WNHNN, CDR2 SYGVQD (reference sequence). Written as DNA, the CDR3 is TGCGCCAGCAGTGCGGACAGGACTCTAGGCGAGCAGTACTTC. Amino acid sequence: CASSADRTLGEQYF.

The CDR3: CASSKSSYNEQFF. The CDR3 DNA follows: TGCGCCAGCAGCAAGAGCTCCTACAATGAGCAGTTCTTC. The rearrangement joins TRBV5-1 to TRBJ2-1; D not certain. Trimming shortened V by 4 bases and J by 0 bases, and 5 bases separated the two germline ends. The CDR3 loop spans 13 amino acids. Germline CDR1 SGHRS, CDR2 YFSETQ.

The chain is built from TRBV18 and TRBJ1-3, with D unresolved. Trimming stripped 3 bases from V and 1 base from J, with 10 bases between. The CDR3 is 15 residues long. The germline V gene has CDR1 KGHSH and CDR2 LQKENI. CDR3 nucleotide sequence: TGTGCCAGCTCACCGGTTGTACAGTCTGGAAACACCATATATTTT. Translated, it gives CASSPVVQSGNTIYF.

In its sample, this clone was seen a few times. The chain recombines TRBV2 with TRBJ2-1; tentative D call: TRBD1 (6 bases). The V gene lost 3 bases and the J gene lost 9 bases, with 15 bases spanning the gap. Germline V CDR1 and CDR2: SNHLY, FYNNEI. The CDR3 loop spans 14 amino acids. CDR3 loop: CASSEARGRGEQFF. The CDR3, as DNA: TGTGCCAGCAGTGAGGCCAGGGGTAGGGGTGAGCAGTTCTTC.

This clone was observed a handful of times. The V call is TRBV10-3, the J call TRBJ1-2, with D possibly being TRBD1 (5 bases). The CDR3 spans 15 residues. V was pared by 10 bases and J by 0 bases, with 18 bases between. Germline V gene lookup returns CDR1 ENHRY and CDR2 SYGVKD. The CDR3 DNA is TGTGCCACCGCCCTAGACAGCAATACTAACTATGGCTACACCTTC. It specifies CATALDSNTNYGYTF.